One T cell receptor beta chain is described in this entry. This entry belongs to a study of blood T cell repertoires in COVID-19. Two negative PCRs, clearance, or symptom resolution characterized the recovered Cohort 3 donors. CDR1 and CDR2 from the germline V gene are SGHRS and YFSETQ. CDR3 length: 13 amino acids. The V end lost 0 bases, the J end lost 3 bases, and 6 bases lay between the germline ends. Measured with immunoSEQ multiplex PCR; TCRdb has only the in-frame clones, and not every one. Of hundreds of thousands of clones in the sample, roughly nine tenths were seen once. The rearrangement uses TRBV5-1 and TRBJ1-1; the D is unclear. The source is a woman aged 18-29 years who had recovered from COVID-19. The sample consisted of PBMCs or T cells enriched from blood (not recorded which). CDR3 amino acids: CASSLALDTEAFF. The CDR3 region has the DNA TGCGCCAGCAGCTTGGCACTAGACACTGAAGCTTTCTTT.